This TCR beta chain was identified in a study of beta chain features in type 1 diabetes. The CDR3 spans 14 residues. The J segment lost 4 bases and the V segment lost 4 bases, leaving 5 bases of the junction unmatched. In germline, CDR1 is SGHTA, CDR2 FQGNSA. This clone occurred a few times. The investigators reverse transcribed all of the isolated RNA, so they sequenced expressed TCRB transcripts. Using immunoSEQ multiplex PCR, the repertoire was profiled, and TCRdb retains in-frame clones only, with some absent. The sample holds 200,000 to 250,000 clones; about 26% are singletons and the top ten take 3.5% to 4.5%.

The receptor was derived from a young man in good health. This sequence joins TRBV7-2 and TRBJ1-2; 8 bases fit TRBD1. The sequenced material came from central memory CD4+ T cells from blood. The CDR3 loop reads CASSSQTGVYGYTF. CDR3 DNA sequence: TGTGCCAGCAGCTCGCAGACAGGGGTCTATGGCTACACCTTC.